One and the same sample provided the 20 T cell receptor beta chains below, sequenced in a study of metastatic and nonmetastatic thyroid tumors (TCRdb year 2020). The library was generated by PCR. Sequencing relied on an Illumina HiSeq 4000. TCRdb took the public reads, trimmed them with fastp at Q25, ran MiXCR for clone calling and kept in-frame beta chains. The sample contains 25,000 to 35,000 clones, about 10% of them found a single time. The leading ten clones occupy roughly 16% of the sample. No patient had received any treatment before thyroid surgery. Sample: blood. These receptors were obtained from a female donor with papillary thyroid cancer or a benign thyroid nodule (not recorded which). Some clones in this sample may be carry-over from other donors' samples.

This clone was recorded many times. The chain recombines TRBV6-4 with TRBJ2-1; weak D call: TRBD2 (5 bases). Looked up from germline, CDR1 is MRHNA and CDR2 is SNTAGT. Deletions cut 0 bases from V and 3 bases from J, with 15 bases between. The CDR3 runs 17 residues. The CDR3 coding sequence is TGTGCCAGCAGTGACTCGTCCCGGGGTGCTGGCTACAATGAGCAGTTCTTC. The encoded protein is CASSDSSRGAGYNEQFF.

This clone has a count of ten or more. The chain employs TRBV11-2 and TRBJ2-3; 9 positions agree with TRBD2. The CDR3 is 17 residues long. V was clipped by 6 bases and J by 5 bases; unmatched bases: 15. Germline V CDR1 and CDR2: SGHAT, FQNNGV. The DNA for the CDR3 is TGTGCCAGCAGTCGGCTGGGCGGGAGGGCCCAGGAAGATACGCAGTATTTT. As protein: CASSRLGGRAQEDTQYF.

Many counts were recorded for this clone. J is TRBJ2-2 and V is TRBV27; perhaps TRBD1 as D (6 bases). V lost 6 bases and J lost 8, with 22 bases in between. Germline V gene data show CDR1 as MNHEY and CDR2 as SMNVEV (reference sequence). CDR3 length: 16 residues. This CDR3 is CASRLLRDTYRGELFF. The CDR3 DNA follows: TGTGCCAGCAGGCTGCTCCGGGACACCTACAGGGGGGAGCTGTTTTTT.

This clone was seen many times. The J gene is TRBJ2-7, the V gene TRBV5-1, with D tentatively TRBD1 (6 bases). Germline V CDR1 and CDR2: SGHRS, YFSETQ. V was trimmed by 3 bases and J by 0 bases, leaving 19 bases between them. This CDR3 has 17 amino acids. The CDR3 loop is CASSSEPRDTSSYEQYF. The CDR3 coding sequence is TGCGCCAGCAGCTCCGAGCCCCGGGACACGAGCTCCTACGAGCAGTACTTC.

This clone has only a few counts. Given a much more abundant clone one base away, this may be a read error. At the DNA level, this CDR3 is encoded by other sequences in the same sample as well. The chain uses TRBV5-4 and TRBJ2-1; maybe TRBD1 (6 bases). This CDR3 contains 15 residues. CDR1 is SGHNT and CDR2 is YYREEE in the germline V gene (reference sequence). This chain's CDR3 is CASSPTAPGDNEQFF. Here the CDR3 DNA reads TGTGCCAGCAGCCCGACTGCCCCTGGGGACAATGAGCAATTCTTC.

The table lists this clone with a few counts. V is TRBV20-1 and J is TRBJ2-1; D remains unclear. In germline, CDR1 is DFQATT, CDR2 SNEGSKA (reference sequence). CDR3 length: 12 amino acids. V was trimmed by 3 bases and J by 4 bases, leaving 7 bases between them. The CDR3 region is CSARSPYNEQFF. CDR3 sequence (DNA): TGCAGTGCTAGGTCTCCTTACAATGAGCAGTTCTTC.

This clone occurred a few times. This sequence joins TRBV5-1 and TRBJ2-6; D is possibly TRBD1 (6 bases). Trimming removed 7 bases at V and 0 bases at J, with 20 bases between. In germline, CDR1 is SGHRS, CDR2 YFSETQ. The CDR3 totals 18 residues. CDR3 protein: CASGIQGSPSSGANVLTF. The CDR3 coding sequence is TGCGCCAGCGGGATACAGGGCTCCCCCAGCTCTGGGGCCAACGTCCTGACTTTC.

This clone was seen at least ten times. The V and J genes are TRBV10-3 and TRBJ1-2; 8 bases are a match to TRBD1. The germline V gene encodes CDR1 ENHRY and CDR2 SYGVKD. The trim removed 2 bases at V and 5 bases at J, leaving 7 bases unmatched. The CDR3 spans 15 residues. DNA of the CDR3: TGTGCCATCAGTGAGGAACAGGGGGGAGTGTATGGCTACACCTTC. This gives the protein CAISEEQGGVYGYTF.

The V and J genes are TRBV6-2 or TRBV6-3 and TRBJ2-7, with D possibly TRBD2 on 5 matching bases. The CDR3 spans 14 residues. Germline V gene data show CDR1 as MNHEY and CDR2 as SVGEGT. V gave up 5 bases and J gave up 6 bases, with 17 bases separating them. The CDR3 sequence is CASSKLVLMGEQYF. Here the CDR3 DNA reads TGTGCCAGCAGTAAACTAGTTCTGATGGGCGAGCAGTACTTC.

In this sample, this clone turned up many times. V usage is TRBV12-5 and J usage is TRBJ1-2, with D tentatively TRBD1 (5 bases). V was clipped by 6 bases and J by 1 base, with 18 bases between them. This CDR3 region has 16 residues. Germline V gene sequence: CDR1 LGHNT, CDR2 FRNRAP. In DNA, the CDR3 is TGTGCTAGTGGCTGGGCCCAGGGCCTAAATAACTATGGCTACACCTTC. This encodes CASGWAQGLNNYGYTF.

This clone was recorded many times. This CDR3 reads CASSLRQGGPDTQYF. The CDR3 DNA reads as TGTGCCAGCAGCTTAAGACAGGGTGGCCCAGATACGCAGTATTTT. The rearrangement links TRBV5-4 to TRBJ2-3; 7 bases map to TRBD1. The CDR3 extends over 15 amino acids. Germline loops: CDR1 SGHNT, CDR2 YYREEE (reference sequence). V dropped 2 bases and J dropped 4; count of bases not matched to a gene: 7.

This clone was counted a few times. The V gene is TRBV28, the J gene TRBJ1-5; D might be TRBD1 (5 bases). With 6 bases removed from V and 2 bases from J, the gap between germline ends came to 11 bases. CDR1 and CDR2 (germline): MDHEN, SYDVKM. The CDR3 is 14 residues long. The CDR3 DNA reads TGTGCCAGCAGGCCCTGGGGGGGCAATCAGCCCCAGCATTTT. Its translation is CASRPWGGNQPQHF.

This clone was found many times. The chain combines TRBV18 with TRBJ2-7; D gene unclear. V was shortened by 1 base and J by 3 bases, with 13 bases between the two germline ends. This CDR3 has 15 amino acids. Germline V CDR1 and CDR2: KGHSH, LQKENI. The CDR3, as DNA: TGTGCCAGCTCACCACAAGTGACAATGCTCTACGAGCAGTACTTC. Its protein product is CASSPQVTMLYEQYF.

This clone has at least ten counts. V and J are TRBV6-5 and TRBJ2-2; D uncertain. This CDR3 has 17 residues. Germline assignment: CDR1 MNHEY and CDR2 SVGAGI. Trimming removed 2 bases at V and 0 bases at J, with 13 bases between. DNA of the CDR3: TGTGCCAGCAGTTACAATTTCTTAGGTTCGAACACCGGGGAGCTGTTTTTT. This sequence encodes CASSYNFLGSNTGELFF.

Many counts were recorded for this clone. The CDR3: CATGGRPANTGELFF. The CDR3 region has the DNA TGTGCCACCGGCGGAAGGCCAGCCAACACCGGGGAGCTGTTTTTT. This chain connects TRBV24-1 to TRBJ2-2; D is ambiguous. Germline CDR1 reads KGHDR; CDR2 reads SFDVKD. This CDR3 spans 15 amino acids. V dropped 9 bases and J dropped 2 bases, with 15 bases sitting between them.

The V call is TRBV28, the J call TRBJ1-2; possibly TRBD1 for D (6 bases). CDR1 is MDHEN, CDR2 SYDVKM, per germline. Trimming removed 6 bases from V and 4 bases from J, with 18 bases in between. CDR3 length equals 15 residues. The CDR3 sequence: CASSPGTGSSYGYTF. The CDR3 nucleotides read TGTGCCAGCAGCCCAGGTACAGGGAGTTCCTATGGCTACACCTTC.

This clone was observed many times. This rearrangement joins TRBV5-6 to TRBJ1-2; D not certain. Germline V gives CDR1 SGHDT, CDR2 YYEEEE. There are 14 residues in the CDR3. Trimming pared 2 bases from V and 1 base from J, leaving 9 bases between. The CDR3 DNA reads TGTGCCAGCAGCTTAGAAGGGATTAACTATGGCTACACCTTC. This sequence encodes CASSLEGINYGYTF.

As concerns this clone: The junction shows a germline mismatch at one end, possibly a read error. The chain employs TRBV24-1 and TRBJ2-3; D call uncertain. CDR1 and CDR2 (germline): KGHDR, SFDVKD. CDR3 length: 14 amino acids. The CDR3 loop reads CATSDSDFLDTQNF. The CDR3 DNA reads TGTGCCACCAGTGACTCGGATTTTCTAGATACGCAGAATTTT.

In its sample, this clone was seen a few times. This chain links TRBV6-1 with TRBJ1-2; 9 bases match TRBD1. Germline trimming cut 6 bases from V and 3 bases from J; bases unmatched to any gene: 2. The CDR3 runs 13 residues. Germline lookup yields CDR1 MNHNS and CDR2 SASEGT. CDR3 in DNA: TGTGCCAGCAGACAGGGGGCGTACTATGGCTACACCTTC. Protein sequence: CASRQGAYYGYTF.

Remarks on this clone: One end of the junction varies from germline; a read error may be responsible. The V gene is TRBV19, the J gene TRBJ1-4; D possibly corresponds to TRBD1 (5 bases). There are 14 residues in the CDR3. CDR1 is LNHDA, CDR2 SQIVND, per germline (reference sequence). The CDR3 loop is CASSIAGKPEKPFF. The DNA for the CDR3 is TGTGCCAGTAGTATCGCAGGGAAACCGGAAAAACCGTTTTTT.